Each of the 10 T cell receptor beta chains below was sequenced from the same sample in a study of cytomegalovirus exposure and HLA in healthy donors. The PCR contained 60 Vbeta and 13 Jbeta primers. Measured with immunoSEQ multiplex PCR; TCRdb has only the in-frame clones, and not every one. This table has roughly 190,000 clones, about 80% appearing once. The sample comprised PBMCs. The receptors were sampled from a woman between 40 and 50 years old in good health and CMV-seronegative.

This clone was seen once. The gene calls are TRBV11-2 and TRBJ2-3; 9 positions agree with TRBD2. V lost 5 bases, J lost 1 base, and 4 bases stayed unmatched. Germline CDR1 SGHAT, CDR2 FQNNGV. The CDR3 length is 15 residues. DNA of the CDR3: TGTGCCAGCAGCCCTCGGACTAGCGGCACAGATACGCAGTATTTT. It is translated as CASSPRTSGTDTQYF.

CDR3: CASSSGSSYNEQFF. The DNA of the CDR3 is TGTGCCAGCAGCTCGGGTAGCTCCTACAATGAGCAGTTCTTC. The chain is built from TRBV5-6 and TRBJ2-1; D is unclear. The germline V gene encodes CDR1 SGHDT and CDR2 YYEEEE. This CDR3 comprises 14 residues. With 3 bases removed from V and 0 bases from J, the gap between germline ends came to 7 bases.

The CDR3 is CASSSGGTSVTEQFF. CDR3 nucleotide sequence: TGTGCCAGCAGCTCGGGCGGGACTAGCGTTACCGAGCAGTTCTTC. The rearrangement uses TRBV5-6 and TRBJ2-1; 10 bases align to TRBD2. Germline V CDR1 and CDR2: SGHDT, YYEEEE. V lost 3 bases to trimming and J lost 10 bases; unmatched junction nucleotides: 10. This CDR3 contains 15 residues.

This clone was observed once. The chain joins TRBV30 to TRBJ2-1; 14 bases line up with TRBD2. J lost 7 bases, V lost 5 bases, and 19 bases had no gene match. CDR3 length: 19 amino acids. The V gene's germline CDR1 is GTSNPN and CDR2 SVGIG (reference sequence). CDR3 coding DNA: TGTGCCTGGGGGGTGAAAGGACTAGCGGGAGGAGGGACGAGGAATGAGCAGTTCTTC. Translation gives CAWGVKGLAGGGTRNEQFF.

The chain carries TRBV6-6 and TRBJ1-1; TRBD1 is a possible D gene (5 bases). In germline, CDR1 is MNHNY, CDR2 SVGAGI (reference sequence). This CDR3 is 11 amino acids long. The V end was cut by 2 bases, the J end by 8 bases, with 6 bases between. The DNA of the CDR3 is TGTGCCAGCAGTTACGACAGAGAAGCTTTCTTT. This sequence encodes CASSYDREAFF.

J is TRBJ2-1 and V is TRBV27; 13 positions match TRBD2. The CDR3 contains 16 residues. The junction had 8 bases not matched to a gene; V was cut back by 6 bases and J by 6 bases. CDR1 and CDR2 from the germline V gene are MNHEY and SMNVEV (reference sequence). Here the CDR3 reads CASSHRLAGGGNEQFF. The DNA of the CDR3 is TGTGCCAGCAGCCATAGACTAGCGGGAGGCGGCAATGAGCAGTTCTTC.

V is TRBV7-9 and J is TRBJ1-2; 9 nucleotides align to TRBD1. The CDR3 is 17 residues long. Germline V gene data show CDR1 as SEHNR and CDR2 as FQNEAQ (reference sequence). V gave up 3 bases and J gave up 4 bases; unmatched junction bases: 12. The DNA for the CDR3 is TGTGCCAGCAGCTTTACAGGGGGCATGGATTTCAGCTATGGCTACACCTTC. Translating gives CASSFTGGMDFSYGYTF.

The chain carries TRBV11-3 and TRBJ1-1; 8 bases fit TRBD1. Germline V gives CDR1 SGHNT, CDR2 YENEEA. J was trimmed by 1 base and V by 3 bases; bases with no gene match: 7. The CDR3 is 16 residues long. CDR3 sequence (DNA): TGTGCCAGCAGCTTTAGTCACAGGGGGGGGAACACTGAAGCTTTCTTT. Translated, it gives CASSFSHRGGNTEAFF.

This clone was counted only a few times. J is TRBJ2-3 and V is TRBV5-1; 8 bases fit TRBD2. Germline V lookup: CDR1 SGHRS, CDR2 YFSETQ. V gave up 1 base and J gave up 2 bases; unmatched junction bases: 6. The CDR3 covers 16 residues. The CDR3 region is CASSLTSGSITDTQYF. Written as DNA, the CDR3 is TGCGCCAGCAGCTTGACGAGCGGGAGTATCACAGATACGCAGTATTTT.

The chain recombines TRBV7-2 with TRBJ2-6, with D possibly TRBD1 on 5 matching bases. CDR1 SGHTA and CDR2 FQGNSA come from the germline V gene. The CDR3 contains 16 residues. The V end lost 3 bases, the J end lost 0 bases, and 9 bases lay between the germline ends. The CDR3 sequence: CASSFTGVSGANVLTF. The CDR3 coding sequence is TGTGCCAGCAGCTTCACAGGAGTCTCTGGGGCCAACGTCCTGACTTTC. The full variable domain, its missing parts supplied by reference TRBV7-2 and TRBJ2-6, is GAGVSQSPSNKVTEKGKDVELRCDPISGHTALYWYRQSLGQGLEFLIYFQGNSAPDKSGLPSDRFSAERTGGSVSTLTIQRTQQEDSAVYLCASSFTGVSGANVLTFGAGSRLTVL.